Shown below are 15 T cell receptor beta chains from a single sample sequenced in a study of CD8 T cells in ankylosing spondylitis. Study-level findings and limits: Apparently characteristic of ankylosing spondylitis blood was a TCR beta motif (roughly eight highly homologous variants).

No antigen has been assigned to these receptors. MiXCR, run by TCRdb on the 5' RACE reads, gives a single entry per CDR3 protein. Found here are around 450,000 distinct CDR3 sequences, about 24% of them singletons; the top ten hold about 1%. The sequencing input was blood, either unsorted or a sorted T cell fraction (not recorded which). All receptors derive from a male donor with ankylosing spondylitis.

This chain uses TRBV5-1 with TRBJ2-2, with 8 bases matching TRBD2. Germline V CDR1 and CDR2: SGHRS, YFSETQ. The CDR3 runs to 17 residues. After removal of 0 bases from V and 0 bases from J, the junction contained 4 bases not matched to a gene. The CDR3 bases are TGCGCCAGCAGCTTGGGTCCTAGCGGGCCGAACACCGGGGAGCTGTTTTTT. It yields the protein CASSLGPSGPNTGELFF.

This chain links TRBV19 with TRBJ1-1; TRBD1 aligns across 7 bases. The J segment lost 1 base and the V segment lost 7 bases, leaving 6 bases of the junction unmatched. CDR3 length: 14 residues. Germline values: CDR1 LNHDA, CDR2 SQIVND (reference sequence). This CDR3 reads CASIDRVKNTEAFF. In DNA, the CDR3 is TGTGCCAGTATCGACAGGGTAAAGAACACTGAAGCTTTCTTT.

This rearrangement joins TRBV28 to TRBJ2-7, with 7 nucleotides matching TRBD2. This CDR3 has 14 amino acids. Germline-derived CDR1 and CDR2 are MDHEN and SYDVKM. V shed 5 bases and J 5 bases; nucleotides not matched to a gene: 9. The CDR3: CASSPSGTIHEQYF. DNA of the CDR3: TGTGCCAGCAGTCCGAGCGGGACTATCCACGAGCAGTACTTC.

V gene TRBV7-8 combines with J gene TRBJ2-7; weak D call: TRBD2 (6 bases). V lost 2 bases, J lost 3 bases, and 17 bases lay in between. Per the germline V gene, CDR1 is SGHVS and CDR2 is FQNEAQ. The CDR3 is 16 residues long. CDR3 coding DNA: TGTGCCAGCAGCTTAAGTGGAACGAGGACTAACTACGAGCAGTACTTC. This encodes CASSLSGTRTNYEQYF.

In this sample, this clonotype turned up once. This sequence joins TRBV28 and TRBJ2-1; D might be TRBD1 (5 bases). The V end was cut by 6 bases, the J end by 7 bases, with 16 bases between. This CDR3 comprises 14 residues. Germline V gene sequence: CDR1 MDHEN, CDR2 SYDVKM. CDR3 nucleotides: TGTGCCAGCAGAATCGACAGACTGCGAAATGAGCAGTTCTTC. Amino acid sequence: CASRIDRLRNEQFF.

The chain recombines TRBV20-1 with TRBJ2-1; D is uncertain. The CDR3 contains 14 residues. Germline CDR1 is DFQATT and CDR2 is SNEGSKA (reference sequence). Deletions cut 5 bases from V and 1 base from J, with 12 bases between. CDR3 sequence reads: CSAARTTSYNEQFF. DNA for the CDR3: TGCAGTGCTGCCCGGACCACATCCTACAATGAGCAGTTCTTC.

The gene calls are TRBV29-1 and TRBJ2-7; D is perhaps TRBD1 or TRBD2 (6 bases each). Germline V CDR1 and CDR2: SQVTM, ANQGSEA. This CDR3 comprises 15 residues. V was cut by 4 bases and J by 2 bases, with 18 bases left in between. CDR3 DNA sequence: TGCAGCGTTGCGGGGGCGGCAGGACGACCCTACGAGCAGTACTTC. Amino acids: CSVAGAAGRPYEQYF.

This clonotype has only a few counts. The chain is built from TRBV10-3 and TRBJ1-1; D perhaps matches TRBD1 (6 bases). V lost 6 bases, J lost 0 bases, and 14 bases lay in between. CDR1 and CDR2 from the germline V gene are ENHRY and SYGVKD. The CDR3 spans 15 residues. The CDR3 coding sequence is TGTGCCATCAGGGACGGGGGGCGCCTGAACACTGAAGCTTTCTTT. Its protein product is CAIRDGGRLNTEAFF.

CDR3 nucleotides: TGCAGCGTTGAACCGGAGGCGCAGTTCTTC. Protein product: CSVEPEAQFF. The gene calls are TRBV29-1 and TRBJ2-1; D is possibly TRBD2 (5 bases). Trimming shortened V by 2 bases and J by 12 bases, and 8 bases separated the two germline ends. The CDR3 sequence is 10 residues long. Germline V gives CDR1 SQVTM, CDR2 ANQGSEA.

In its sample, this clonotype was seen a few times. Written as DNA, the CDR3 is TGTGCCAGCAGCTTGGCCGGACAGGACGCCTACAATGAGCAGTTCTTC. This translates into CASSLAGQDAYNEQFF. The chain has TRBV5-5 and TRBJ2-1; 7 positions agree with TRBD1. The germline V gene has CDR1 SGHKS and CDR2 YYEKEE (reference sequence). V trimming: 0 bases; J trimming: 2 bases; junction bases outside the gene matches: 5. The CDR3 runs 16 residues.

The gene calls are TRBV5-1 and TRBJ2-1; 10 bases map to TRBD2. This CDR3 is 16 amino acids long. V was pared by 2 bases and J by 6 bases, with 8 bases of the junction left unmatched. Germline V gene data show CDR1 as SGHRS and CDR2 as YFSETQ. CDR3 protein: CASSLLPGLAFNEQFF. The CDR3 DNA reads TGCGCCAGCAGCTTACTACCGGGACTAGCGTTCAATGAGCAGTTCTTC.

The chain combines TRBV12-3 or TRBV12-4 with TRBJ1-4, with no clear D. Trimming took off 6 bases at V and 12 bases at J, with 14 bases between the two ends. The CDR3 length is 12 residues. CDR3 bases: TGTGCCAGCAGCCAAAAACAGACGGAACTGTTTTTT. This codes for CASSQKQTELFF.

The sample holds a few counts of this clonotype. This chain joins TRBV20-1 and TRBJ1-2; D may be TRBD1 (6 bases). The V end lost 1 base, the J end lost 6 bases, and 15 bases lay between the germline ends. This CDR3 has 14 amino acids. The V gene's germline CDR1 is DFQATT and CDR2 SNEGSKA (reference sequence). The CDR3 loop reads CSARVGGGWNGYTF. The CDR3 nucleotides are TGCAGTGCTAGAGTAGGTGGGGGCTGGAATGGCTACACCTTC.

The V call is TRBV6-1, the J call TRBJ2-3; 9 bases line up with TRBD2. Germline V CDR1 and CDR2: MNHNS, SASEGT. The CDR3 contains 14 residues. J lost 3 bases, V lost 6 bases, and 4 bases had no gene match. The CDR3 here is CASSAGLATDTQYF. The CDR3 coding sequence is TGTGCCAGCAGCGCCGGACTAGCGACAGATACGCAGTATTTT.

In this sample, this clonotype turned up a few times. The CDR3 DNA reads as TGTGCCAGCAGCTCTACAGTAGATACGCAGTATTTT. This encodes CASSSTVDTQYF. J is TRBJ2-3 and V is TRBV12-3 or TRBV12-4, with D unresolved. V lost 6 bases and J lost 5, with 9 bases in between. This CDR3 is 12 amino acids long.